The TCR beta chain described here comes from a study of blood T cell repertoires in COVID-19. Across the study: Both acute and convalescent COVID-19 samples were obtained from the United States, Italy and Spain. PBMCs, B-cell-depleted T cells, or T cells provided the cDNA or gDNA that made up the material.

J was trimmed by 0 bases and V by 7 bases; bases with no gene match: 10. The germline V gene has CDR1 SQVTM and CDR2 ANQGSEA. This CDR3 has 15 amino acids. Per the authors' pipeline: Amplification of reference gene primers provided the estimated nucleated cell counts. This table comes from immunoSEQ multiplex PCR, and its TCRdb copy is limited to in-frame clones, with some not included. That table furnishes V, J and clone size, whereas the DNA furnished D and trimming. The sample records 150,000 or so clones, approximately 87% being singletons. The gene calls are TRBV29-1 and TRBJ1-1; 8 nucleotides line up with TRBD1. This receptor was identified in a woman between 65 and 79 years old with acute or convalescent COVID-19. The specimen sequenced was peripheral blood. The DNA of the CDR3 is TGCAGCGCCATACCCTGGACAGGGATGAACACTGAAGCTTTCTTT. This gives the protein CSAIPWTGMNTEAFF.